The clone carrying this T cell receptor (beta chain) is labeled medium-sized based on frequency. The antigen remains unidentified. Germline CDR1 is SGHRS and CDR2 is YFSETQ. The length of the CDR3 is 16 residues. Researchers prepared the TRB cDNA libraries using 5' RACE with UMI labels. TCRdb reprocessed the 5' RACE reads and stores each CDR3 protein as one record, lacking DNA. The ten top clones account for roughly 1%, within a sample of about 9,600 distinct CDR3 sequences. These data originate in a study of CXCR3-negative and CXCR3-positive naive CD8 T cells. Triplicate sorts of 290,000 or so cells per CD8+ subset. Overall study results and limits: The authors found comparable surface CD5 between naive subsets and inferred TCR strength from TRB CDR3 properties. In CXCR3-positive naive cells, the TRB CDR3s were more hydrophobic than in CXCR3-negative naive cells. Comparably high diversity was seen in both naive subsets, and much lower diversity in memory CD8+ cells.

The specimen was naive CXCR3- CD8+ T cells from blood. Subset of the sample: CD45RO-CCR7+CD27+CD95- naive CD8+ T cells lacking CXCR3 (TNR3-). The rearrangement links TRBV5-1 to TRBJ2-1. This sequence originates from a human donor in good health. Some clones in this sample may be carry-over from other donors' samples. The CDR3 reads CASRNPTATEGNEQFF.